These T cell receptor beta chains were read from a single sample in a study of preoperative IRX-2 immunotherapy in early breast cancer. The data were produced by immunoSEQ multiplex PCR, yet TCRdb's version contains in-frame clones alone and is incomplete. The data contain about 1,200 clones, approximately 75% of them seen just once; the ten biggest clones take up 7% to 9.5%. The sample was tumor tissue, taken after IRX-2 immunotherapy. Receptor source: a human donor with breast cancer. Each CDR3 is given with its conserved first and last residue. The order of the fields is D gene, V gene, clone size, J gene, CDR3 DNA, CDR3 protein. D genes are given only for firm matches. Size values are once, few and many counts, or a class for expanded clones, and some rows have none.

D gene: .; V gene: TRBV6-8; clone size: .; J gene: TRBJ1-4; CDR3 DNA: TGTGCCAGCAGTTGGACTACTAATGAAAAACTGTTTTTT; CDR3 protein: CASSWTTNEKLFF
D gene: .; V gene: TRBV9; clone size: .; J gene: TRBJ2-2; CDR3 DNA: TGTGCCAGCAGCGTCCGCCCTTTTGACACCGGGGAGCTGTTTTTT; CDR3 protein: CASSVRPFDTGELFF
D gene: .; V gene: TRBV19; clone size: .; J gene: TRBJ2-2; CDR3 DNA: TGTGCCAGTCGTGTCTTTGGCGGGGAGCTGTTTTTT; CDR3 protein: CASRVFGGELFF
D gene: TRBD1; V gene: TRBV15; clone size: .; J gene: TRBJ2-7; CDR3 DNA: TGTGCCACCAGCAGAGATAAAAGACAGGGGACCTACGAGCAGTACTTC; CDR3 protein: CATSRDKRQGTYEQYF
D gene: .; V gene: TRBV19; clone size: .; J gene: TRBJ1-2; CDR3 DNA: TGTGCCAGTAGTATTGTAGGGAAGAACTATGGCTACACCTTC; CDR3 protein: CASSIVGKNYGYTF
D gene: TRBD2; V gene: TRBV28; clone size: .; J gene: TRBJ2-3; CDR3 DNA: TGTGCCAGCAGTTTAGGACCCGGTAGCGGGAGGGCCACAGATACGCAGTATTTT; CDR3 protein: CASSLGPGSGRATDTQYF
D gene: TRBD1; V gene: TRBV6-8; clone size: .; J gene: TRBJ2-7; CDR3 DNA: TGTGCCAGCAGTGCCGAACCGGGACAGGCCTACGAGCAGTACTTC; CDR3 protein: CASSAEPGQAYEQYF
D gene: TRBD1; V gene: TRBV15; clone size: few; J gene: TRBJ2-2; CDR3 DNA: TGTGCCACCAGCAGATCACAGGGGGCTGGCACCGGGGAGCTGTTTTTT; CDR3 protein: CATSRSQGAGTGELFF
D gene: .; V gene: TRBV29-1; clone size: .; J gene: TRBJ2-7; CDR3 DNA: TGCAGCGTTGGAGGCGGCAACTACGAGCAGTACTTC; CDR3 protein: CSVGGGNYEQYF
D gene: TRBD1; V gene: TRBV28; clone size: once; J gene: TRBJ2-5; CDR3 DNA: TGTGCCAGCTCCAGGGGGCAGGGTAGGGAGACCCAGTACTTC; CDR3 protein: CASSRGQGRETQYF
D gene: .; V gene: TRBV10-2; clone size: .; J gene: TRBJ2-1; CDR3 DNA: TGCGCCAGCGGAATTGGGATAACCTACAATGAGCAGTTCTTC; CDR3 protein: CASGIGITYNEQFF
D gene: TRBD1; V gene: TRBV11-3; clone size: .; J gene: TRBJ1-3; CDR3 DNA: TGTGCCAGCAGCCCCGGGACAGCAGGAAACACCATATATTTT; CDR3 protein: CASSPGTAGNTIYF
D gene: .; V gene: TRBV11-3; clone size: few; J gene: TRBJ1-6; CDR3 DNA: TGTGCCAGCAGCTTAGGATCTCCAGGGGATAATTCACCCCTCCACTTT; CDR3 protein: CASSLGSPGDNSPLHF
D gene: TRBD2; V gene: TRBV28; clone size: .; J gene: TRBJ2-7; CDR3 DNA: TGTGCCAGCCAACCGGGACTAGCGGGAGCAAACTACGAGCAGTACTTC; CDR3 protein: CASQPGLAGANYEQYF
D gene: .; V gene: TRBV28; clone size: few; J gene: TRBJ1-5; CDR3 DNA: TGTGCCAGCAGTACAGGGAGAGGCAATCAGCCCCAGCATTTT; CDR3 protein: CASSTGRGNQPQHF
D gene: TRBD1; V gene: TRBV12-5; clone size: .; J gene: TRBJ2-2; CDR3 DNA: TGTGCCAGCGGCCTCGGGACAGGGATCACCGGGGAGCTGTTTTTT; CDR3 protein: CASGLGTGITGELFF
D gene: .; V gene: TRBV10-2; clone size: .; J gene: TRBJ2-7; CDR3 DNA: TGCGCCACCCGGAGGGCCTCGGACTCGAATTACGAGCAGTACTTC; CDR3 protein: CATRRASDSNYEQYF
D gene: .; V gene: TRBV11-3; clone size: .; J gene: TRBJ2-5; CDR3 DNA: TGTGCCAGCAGCTTGTCCGGGACACTTTTCAAGACCCAGTACTTC; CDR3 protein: CASSLSGTLFKTQYF
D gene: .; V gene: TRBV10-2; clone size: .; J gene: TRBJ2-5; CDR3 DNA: TGCGCCAGCAGTGCTGGGGGTTCAGAGACCCAGTACTTC; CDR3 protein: CASSAGGSETQYF
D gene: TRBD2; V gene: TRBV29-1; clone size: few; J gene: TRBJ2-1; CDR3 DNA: TGCAGCGCCCTAGCGGGGGGGCCTAACAATGAGCAGTTCTTC; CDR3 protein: CSALAGGPNNEQFF
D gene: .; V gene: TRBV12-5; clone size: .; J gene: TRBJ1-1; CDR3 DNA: TGTGCTAGCCTGACAGTGAACACTGAAGCTTTCTTT; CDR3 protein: CASLTVNTEAFF
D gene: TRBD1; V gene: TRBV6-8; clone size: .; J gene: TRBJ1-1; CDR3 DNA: TGTGCCATCAGTGCTACAGGGGGGGGAGGGAACACTGAAGCTTTCTTT; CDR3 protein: CAISATGGGGNTEAFF
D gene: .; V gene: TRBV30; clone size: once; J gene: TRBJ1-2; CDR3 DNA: TGTGCCTGGAACTTACAGGGAGGCTATGGCTACACCTTC; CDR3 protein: CAWNLQGGYGYTF
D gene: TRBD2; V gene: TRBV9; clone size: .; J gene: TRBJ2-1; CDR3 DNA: TGTGCCAGCAGCGACGGGACTAGGTGGAGTGAGCAGTTCTTC; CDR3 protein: CASSDGTRWSEQFF
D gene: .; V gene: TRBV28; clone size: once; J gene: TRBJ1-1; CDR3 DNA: TGTGCCAGCAGCTACGACAGCCAGCTGACTGAAGCTTTCTTT; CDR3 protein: CASSYDSQLTEAFF
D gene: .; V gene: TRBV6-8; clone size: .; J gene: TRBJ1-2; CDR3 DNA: TGTGCCAGCAGTTACCAACAGGATCCCAGCTATGGCTACACCTTC; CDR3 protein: CASSYQQDPSYGYTF
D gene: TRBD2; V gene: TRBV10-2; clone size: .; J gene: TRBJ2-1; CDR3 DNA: TGCGCCACCCAGAGAGCGGGAGTCAACAATGAGCAGTTCTTC; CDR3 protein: CATQRAGVNNEQFF
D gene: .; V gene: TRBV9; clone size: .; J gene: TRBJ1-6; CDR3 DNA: TGTGCCAGCAGCGTTGGAACAGCCAATTCACCCCTCCACTTT; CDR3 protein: CASSVGTANSPLHF
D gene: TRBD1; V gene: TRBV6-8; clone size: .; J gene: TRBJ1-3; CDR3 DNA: TGTGCCACGACGACAGGGGAAACGAACACCATATATTTT; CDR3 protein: CATTTGETNTIYF
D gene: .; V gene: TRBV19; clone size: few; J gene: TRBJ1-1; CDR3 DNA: TGTGCCAGTAGCCCACTGGACCGGAACACTGAAGCTTTCTTT; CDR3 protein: CASSPLDRNTEAFF
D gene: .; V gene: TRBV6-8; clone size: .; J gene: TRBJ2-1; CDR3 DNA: TGTGCCACGTTGACAGCGGCCAATGAGCAGTTCTTC; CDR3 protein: CATLTAANEQFF
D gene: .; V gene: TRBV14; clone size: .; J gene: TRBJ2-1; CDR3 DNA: TGTGCCAGCAGTCTTGGAAGAGGGGGCAATGAGCAGTTCTTC; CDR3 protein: CASSLGRGGNEQFF
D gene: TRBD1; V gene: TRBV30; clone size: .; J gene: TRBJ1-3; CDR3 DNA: TGTGCCTGGAGTGTGGAGGTCGGCAGGGGGAACACCATATATTTT; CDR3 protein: CAWSVEVGRGNTIYF
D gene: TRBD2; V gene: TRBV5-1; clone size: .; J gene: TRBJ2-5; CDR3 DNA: TGCGCCAGCACCAGACTAGCGGGAGGGCAAGAGACCCAGTACTTC; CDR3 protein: CASTRLAGGQETQYF
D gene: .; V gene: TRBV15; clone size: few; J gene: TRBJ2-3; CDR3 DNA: TGTGCCACCAGCAGAGATCAGGGAGGAGATACGCAGTATTTT; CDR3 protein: CATSRDQGGDTQYF
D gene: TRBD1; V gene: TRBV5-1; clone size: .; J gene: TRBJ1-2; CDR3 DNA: TGCGCCAGCAGCTTGGTAGGGACAGGTGATCCTTCTGGCTACACCTTC; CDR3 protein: CASSLVGTGDPSGYTF
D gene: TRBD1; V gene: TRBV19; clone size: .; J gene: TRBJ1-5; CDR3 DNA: TGTGCCAGTAGTACCTGGGACAGACCCAATCAGCCCCAGCATTTT; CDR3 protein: CASSTWDRPNQPQHF
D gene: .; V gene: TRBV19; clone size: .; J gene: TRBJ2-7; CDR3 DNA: TGTGCCAGCTCCCAAATTACCCTACCCTACGAGCAGTACTTC; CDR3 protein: CASSQITLPYEQYF
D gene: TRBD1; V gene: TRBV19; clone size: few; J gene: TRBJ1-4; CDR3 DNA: TGTGCCAGTTCAGACAGGGGAGTTGAAAAACTGTTTTTT; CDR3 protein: CASSDRGVEKLFF
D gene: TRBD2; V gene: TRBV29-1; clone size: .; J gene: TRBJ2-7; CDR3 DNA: TGCAGCGTGCTAGCGGGAACCTACGAGCAGTACTTC; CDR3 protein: CSVLAGTYEQYF
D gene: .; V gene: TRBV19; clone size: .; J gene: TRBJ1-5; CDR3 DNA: TGTGCCAGTAGGGACCCTAGCAATCAGCCCCAGCATTTT; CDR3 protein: CASRDPSNQPQHF
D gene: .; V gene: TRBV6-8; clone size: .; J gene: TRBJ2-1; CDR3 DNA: TGTGCCAGCAGGGGCGAGGGTCGCTATATATCCAATGAGCAGTTCTTC; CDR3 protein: CASRGEGRYISNEQFF
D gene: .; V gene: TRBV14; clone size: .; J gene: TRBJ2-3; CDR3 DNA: TGTGCCAGCAGCGCTCGCACTAGCACAGATACGCAGTATTTT; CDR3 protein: CASSARTSTDTQYF
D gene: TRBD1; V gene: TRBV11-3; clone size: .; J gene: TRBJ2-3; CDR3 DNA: TGTGCCAGCAGCCTAGGGACAGGGGGCACAGATACGCAGTATTTT; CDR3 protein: CASSLGTGGTDTQYF
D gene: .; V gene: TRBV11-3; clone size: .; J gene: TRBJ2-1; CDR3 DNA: TGTGCCAGCAGGCCACAGGGATCCCTCTCCTACAATGAGCAGTTCTTC; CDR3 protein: CASRPQGSLSYNEQFF
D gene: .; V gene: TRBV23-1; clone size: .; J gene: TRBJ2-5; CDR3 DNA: TGCGCCAGCAGCTTAGCGGTCCAAGAGACCCAGTACTTC; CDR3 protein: CASSLAVQETQYF
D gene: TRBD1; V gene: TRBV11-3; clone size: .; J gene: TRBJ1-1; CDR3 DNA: TGTGCCAGCAGCTTGACAGGGCCTGGCACTGAAGCTTTCTTT; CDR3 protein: CASSLTGPGTEAFF
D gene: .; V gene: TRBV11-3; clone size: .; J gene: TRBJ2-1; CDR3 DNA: TGTGCCAGCAGCTCCCCCGGTGGGGGGAGCCCCAATGAGCAGTTCTTC; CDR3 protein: CASSSPGGGSPNEQFF
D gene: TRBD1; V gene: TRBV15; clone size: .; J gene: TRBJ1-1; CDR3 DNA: TGTGCCACCAGCAGGGGACAGGGGGCGTCGGGAACTGAAGCTTTCTTT; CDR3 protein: CATSRGQGASGTEAFF
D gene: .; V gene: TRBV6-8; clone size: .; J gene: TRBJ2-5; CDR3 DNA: TGTGCCAGCCGTGAGGGAAGTAGGGAGACCCAGTACTTC; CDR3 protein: CASREGSRETQYF
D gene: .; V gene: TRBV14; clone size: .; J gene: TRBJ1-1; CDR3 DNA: TGTGCCAGCAGCCAAGGTCCGTTTTCCGGTGCTGAAGCTTTCTTT; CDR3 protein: CASSQGPFSGAEAFF
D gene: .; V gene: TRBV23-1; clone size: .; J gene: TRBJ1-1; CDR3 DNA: TGCGCCAGCAGTCAATCGGCGACCGACCCGGAGGAAAACACTGAAGCTTTCTTT; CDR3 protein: CASSQSATDPEENTEAFF
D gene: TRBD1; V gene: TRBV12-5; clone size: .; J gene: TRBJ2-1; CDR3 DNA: TGTGCTAGTGCCGGGACAGGGGGCGTCTACAATGAGCAGTTCTTC; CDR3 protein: CASAGTGGVYNEQFF
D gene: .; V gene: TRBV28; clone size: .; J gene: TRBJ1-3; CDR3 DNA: TGTGCCAGCAGTTTACCGGCACTAAACTCTGGAAACACCATATATTTT; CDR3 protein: CASSLPALNSGNTIYF
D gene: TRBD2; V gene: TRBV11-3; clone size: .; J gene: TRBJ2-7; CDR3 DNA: TGTGCCAGCAGCCATTGGGGGACTAGCGGGAGGGCCTACGAGCAGTACTTC; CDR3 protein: CASSHWGTSGRAYEQYF
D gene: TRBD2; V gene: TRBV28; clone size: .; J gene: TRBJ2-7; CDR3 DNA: TGTGCCAGCACTGTCGGACTAGCGGGACAGGCCTACGAGCAGTACTTC; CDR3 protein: CASTVGLAGQAYEQYF
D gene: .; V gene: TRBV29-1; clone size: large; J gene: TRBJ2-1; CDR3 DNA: TGCAGCGTTGAATTCCGGGACGGAAATTACAATGAGCAGTTCTTC; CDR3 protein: CSVEFRDGNYNEQFF
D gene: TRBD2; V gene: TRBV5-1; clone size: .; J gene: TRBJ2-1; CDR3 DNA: TGCGCCAGCAGCGTAGGACTAGCGGGGCCCTACAATGAGCAGTTCTTC; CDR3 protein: CASSVGLAGPYNEQFF
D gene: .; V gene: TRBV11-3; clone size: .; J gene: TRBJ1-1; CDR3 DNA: TGTGCCAGCAGCTTAGAGAGTGGTCCCGGGAGAGTGAACACTGAAGCTTTCTTT; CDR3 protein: CASSLESGPGRVNTEAFF